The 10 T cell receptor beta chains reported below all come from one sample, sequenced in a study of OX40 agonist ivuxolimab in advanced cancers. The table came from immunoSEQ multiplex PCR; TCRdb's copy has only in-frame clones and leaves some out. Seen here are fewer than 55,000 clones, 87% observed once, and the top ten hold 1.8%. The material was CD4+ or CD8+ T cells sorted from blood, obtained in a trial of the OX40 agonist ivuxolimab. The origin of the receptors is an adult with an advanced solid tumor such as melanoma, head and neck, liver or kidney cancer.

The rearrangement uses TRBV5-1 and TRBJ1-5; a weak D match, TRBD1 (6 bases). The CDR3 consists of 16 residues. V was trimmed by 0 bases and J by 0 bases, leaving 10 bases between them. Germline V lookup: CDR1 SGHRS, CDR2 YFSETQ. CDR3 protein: CASSLEGGSSNQPQHF. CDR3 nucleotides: TGCGCCAGCAGCTTGGAAGGGGGTTCTAGCAATCAGCCCCAGCATTTT.

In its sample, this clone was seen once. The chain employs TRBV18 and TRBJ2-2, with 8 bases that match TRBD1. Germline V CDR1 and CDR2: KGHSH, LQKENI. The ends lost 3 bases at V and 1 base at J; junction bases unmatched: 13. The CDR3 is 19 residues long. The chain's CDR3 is CASSPTNMDRAMNTGELFF. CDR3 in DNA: TGTGCCAGCTCACCCACAAATATGGACAGGGCTATGAACACCGGGGAGCTGTTTTTT.

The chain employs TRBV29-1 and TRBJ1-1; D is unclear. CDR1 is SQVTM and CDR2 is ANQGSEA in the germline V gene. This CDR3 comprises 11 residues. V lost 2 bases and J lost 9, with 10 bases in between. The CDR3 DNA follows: TGCAGCGTTGAACTTTCCGAAAAAGCTTTCTTT. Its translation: CSVELSEKAFF.

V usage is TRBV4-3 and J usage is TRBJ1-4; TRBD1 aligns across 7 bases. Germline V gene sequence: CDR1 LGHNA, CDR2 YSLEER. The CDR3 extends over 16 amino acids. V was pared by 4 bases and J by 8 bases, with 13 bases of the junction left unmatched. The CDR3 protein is CASSLSHRQGGEKLFF. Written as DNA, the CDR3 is TGCGCCAGCAGCCTCTCCCACAGGCAGGGGGGCGAAAAACTGTTTTTT.

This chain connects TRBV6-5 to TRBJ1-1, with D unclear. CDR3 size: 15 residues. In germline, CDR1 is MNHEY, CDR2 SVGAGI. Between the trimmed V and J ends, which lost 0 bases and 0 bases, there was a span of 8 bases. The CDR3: CASSYSYSMNTEAFF. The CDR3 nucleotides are TGTGCCAGCAGTTACTCGTACAGTATGAACACTGAAGCTTTCTTT.

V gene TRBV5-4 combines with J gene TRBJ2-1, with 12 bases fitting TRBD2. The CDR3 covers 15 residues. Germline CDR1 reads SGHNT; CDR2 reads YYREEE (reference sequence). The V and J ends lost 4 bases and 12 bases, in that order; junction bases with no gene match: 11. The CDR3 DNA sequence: TGTGCCAGCAGCCTAGCGGGGGGGCTTACGAACCTGCAGTTCTTC. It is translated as CASSLAGGLTNLQFF.

CDR3 bases: TGTGCCAGCAGCCGTACAGAGCGGAGCAACAATGAGCAGTTCTTC. It codes for CASSRTERSNNEQFF. This chain connects TRBV7-9 to TRBJ2-1; maybe TRBD2 (5 bases). Germline V CDR1 and CDR2: SEHNR, FQNEAQ (reference sequence). The CDR3 spans 15 residues. The ends were cut back, 5 bases at V and 5 bases at J, with 16 bases in the middle.

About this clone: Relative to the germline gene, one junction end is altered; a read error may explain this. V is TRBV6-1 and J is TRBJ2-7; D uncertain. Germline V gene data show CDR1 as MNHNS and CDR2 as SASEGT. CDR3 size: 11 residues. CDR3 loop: CAISGDYEQYF. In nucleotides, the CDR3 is TGTGCCATCAGTGGGGACTACGAGCAGTACTTC.

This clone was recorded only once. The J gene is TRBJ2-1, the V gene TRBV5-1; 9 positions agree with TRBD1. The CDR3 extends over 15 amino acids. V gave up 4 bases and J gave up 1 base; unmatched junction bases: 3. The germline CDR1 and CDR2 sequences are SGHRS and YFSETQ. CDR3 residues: CASSLGQGSYNEQFF. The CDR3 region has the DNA TGCGCCAGCAGCCTCGGACAGGGGTCCTACAATGAGCAGTTCTTC.

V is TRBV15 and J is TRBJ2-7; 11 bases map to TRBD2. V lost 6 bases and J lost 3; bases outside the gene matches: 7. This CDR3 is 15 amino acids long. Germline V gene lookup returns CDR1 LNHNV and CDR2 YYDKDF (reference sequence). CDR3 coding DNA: TGTGCCACCAGGGCCCGACTAGCGGGATACTACGAGCAGTACTTC. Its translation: CATRARLAGYYEQYF.